This T cell receptor (beta chain) was sequenced for a study of OX40 agonist ivuxolimab in advanced cancers. Background on the whole study: Ivuxolimab was an agonistic, fully human IgG2 monoclonal antibody directed against OX40 (CD134), a costimulatory receptor. Prior anti-PD-1, anti-PD-L1 or anti-CTLA-4 therapy was permitted, and less than 45% of dose-escalation patients had received checkpoint inhibitors. Of the 50 or so patients in dose escalation, about 19 had hepatocellular carcinoma, around 15 had melanoma, 9 had renal cell carcinoma and 9 had head and neck cancer. Partial responses occurred in three dose-escalation patients, of whom one had hepatocellular carcinoma and two had cutaneous melanoma. Intravenous ivuxolimab was administered to patients every 2 weeks at six dose levels: 0.01, 0.1, 0.3, 1.5, 3 and 10 mg/kg. The paper reports the monotherapy dose-escalation portion (N of about 51 patients) of the phase I ivuxolimab trial. The dose-escalation cohort was approximately 83% male with a mean age of approximately 59 years, ranging from roughly 23 to 90. The point of sequencing TCRbeta in the periphery was to test whether ivuxolimab changed TCR sequence diversity and drove clonal T-cell expansion.

Trimming takes 0 bases from V and 9 bases from J, and the germline ends sit 10 bases apart. Spanning cysteine to phenylalanine, the CDR3 consists of 13 amino acids. Just the 39-base CDR3 DNA is kept, in frame starting at base 1. In the germline V gene, CDR1 corresponds to SGDLS and CDR2 to YYNGEE. Broader findings and caveats from the paper: At doses of 0.1 to 3.0 mg/kg, clonal expansion of both CD4+ and CD8+ blood T cells was observed from baseline to week 6. Low levels of normalized T-cell clonal expansion were also shown by some nonresponding patients. After ivuxolimab, expanded clones were on average more numerous among CD8+ T cells than among CD4+ T cells. Which antigens the clonally expanded peripheral T cells were specific for was not determined. In the 0.1-3.0 mg/kg groups, partial responders were among the patients with the lowest normalized peripheral clonal expansion, particularly in CD8+ T cells.

For sequencing of the TCRbeta CDR3 region, genomic DNA was extracted from the sorted cells. The immunoSEQ Assay was used to sequence the TCRbeta CDR3 regions. Not all clones reach the TCRdb copy of this immuneACCESS table, which keeps in-frame sequences only. Checked studies attribute under half of the gap to unresolved V genes and leave the rest unexplained. The sample data list tens of thousands of clones, and around 90% of these were observed just once. Around 0.46% of the sample is in the top ten clones. On this clone: This clone's antigen is unknown. Per-nucleotide qualities are absent, and no much larger clonotype sits a single base away.

The trial excluded patients who had a history of autoimmune disease or who were on systemic immunosuppression. Peripheral blood for TCR sequencing was collected from all dose cohorts at baseline, on cycle 4 day 1, and on cycle 7 day 1. The samples were drawn from a first-in-human, open-label, multicenter phase I dose-escalation trial of ivuxolimab. Adults with locally advanced or metastatic melanoma, renal cell, hepatocellular, or head and neck squamous cell carcinoma were enrolled in the trial. Before TCR sequencing, CD4+ T cells and CD8+ T cells from peripheral blood were sorted into separate populations.

The receptor comes from an adult with an advanced solid tumor such as melanoma, head and neck, liver or kidney cancer. The sample here was CD4+ or CD8+ T cells sorted from blood, taken in a trial of the OX40 agonist ivuxolimab. The chain couples TRBV9 to TRBJ2-1; the D gene lacks a confident call. The bases are TGTGCCAGCAGCGTAGGGGGTGTGGCTGAGCAGTTCTTC. Its translation reads: CASSVGGVAEQFF.